A single sample gave rise to the 32 T cell receptor beta chains below, sequenced in a study of control samples from healthy donors and cancer patients. Clones were sequenced by immunoSEQ multiplex PCR, and TCRdb holds only the in-frame ones, with some missing. The table has 170,000 or so clones, about 94% seen once. Sequenced: blood. These receptors came from a woman aged 40 to 50 in good health.

The rearrangement joins TRBV9 to TRBJ1-2; tentatively, D is TRBD1 (5 bases). The germline V gene encodes CDR1 SGDLS and CDR2 YYNGEE. The CDR3 sequence is 15 residues long. The V end was cut by 2 bases, the J end by 4 bases, with 15 bases between. For the CDR3, the DNA is TGTGCCAGCAGCGTTCGGTCGGGGGAGACCTATGGCTACACCTTC. It yields the protein CASSVRSGETYGYTF.

The sample holds one count of this clone. The rearrangement links TRBV7-3 to TRBJ2-3, with TRBD2 matching over 9 bases. The length of the CDR3 is 15 residues. The V and J ends lost 5 bases and 1 base, in that order; junction bases with no gene match: 4. CDR1 and CDR2 (germline): SGHTA, FQGTGA. The CDR3 DNA is TGTGCCAGCAGCCCGAGCGGGGGGCGCACAGATACGCAGTATTTT. Protein: CASSPSGGRTDTQYF.

V is TRBV4-3 and J is TRBJ2-4; unclear D gene. CDR3 length equals 13 residues. V lost 2 bases to trimming and J lost 9 bases, with 11 bases between them. From germline, CDR1 is LGHNA and CDR2 YSLEER. The CDR3, as DNA: TGCGCCAGCAGCCAAACGGAATTTGGCATTCAGTACTTC. This codes for CASSQTEFGIQYF.

The rearrangement links TRBV7-9 to TRBJ1-4; 8 bases map to TRBD1. This CDR3 contains 14 residues. Trimming took 4 bases from V and 10 from J; bases not matched to a gene: 8. From germline, CDR1 is SEHNR and CDR2 FQNEAQ (reference sequence). The CDR3 is CASSSGQGRGKLFF. CDR3 nucleotides: TGTGCCAGCAGCTCAGGACAGGGACGCGGAAAACTGTTTTTT.

This chain joins TRBV7-2 and TRBJ1-6, with D possibly matching TRBD1 (5 bases). Germline CDR1 SGHTA, CDR2 FQGNSA. The CDR3 is made up of 17 amino acids. The ends were cut back, 3 bases at V and 4 bases at J, with 16 bases in the middle. The CDR3 region is CASSFLPLGVYNSPLHF. Written as DNA, the CDR3 is TGTGCCAGCAGCTTTTTGCCCCTAGGGGTTTATAATTCACCCCTCCACTTT.

This clone has a handful of counts. The chain is built from TRBV6-5 and TRBJ1-6, with a weak D call TRBD1 (5 bases). Germline loops: CDR1 MNHEY, CDR2 SVGAGI. V lost 2 bases, J lost 4 bases, and 6 bases lay in between. This CDR3 is built from 14 residues. The DNA of the CDR3 is TGTGCCAGCAGTTACGGGGGGTATAATTCACCCCTCCACTTT. This gives the protein CASSYGGYNSPLHF.

The chain recombines TRBV19 with TRBJ1-4; D is possibly TRBD1 (5 bases). Germline V gene sequence: CDR1 LNHDA, CDR2 SQIVND (reference sequence). CDR3 length: 15 amino acids. With 1 base removed from V and 8 bases from J, the gap between germline ends came to 14 bases. In DNA form, the CDR3 reads TGTGCCAGTAGTATAGTCGGGACCGTGGTAGAAAAACTGTTTTTT. Its protein is CASSIVGTVVEKLFF.

The rearrangement links TRBV15 to TRBJ2-7; TRBD1 matches at 7 bases. The germline CDR1 and CDR2 sequences are LNHNV and YYDKDF (reference sequence). V dropped 0 bases and J dropped 1; count of bases not matched to a gene: 6. This CDR3 contains 16 residues. The CDR3: CATSRESGTVSYEQYF. The CDR3 nucleotides read TGTGCCACCAGCAGAGAGTCCGGGACAGTATCCTACGAGCAGTACTTC.

The genes are TRBV15 and TRBJ2-7; no clear D. There are 12 residues in the CDR3. V was shortened by 3 bases and J by 5 bases, with 8 bases between the two germline ends. The germline gives CDR1 LNHNV, CDR2 YYDKDF (reference sequence). The CDR3 here is CATSSLGDEQYF. CDR3 in DNA: TGTGCCACCAGCAGTCTGGGCGACGAGCAGTACTTC.

The chain employs TRBV19 and TRBJ2-3, with D possibly TRBD1 on 6 matching bases. The CDR3 totals 14 residues. The V and J ends lost 6 bases and 5 bases respectively, with 15 bases between them. Germline-derived CDR1 and CDR2 are LNHDA and SQIVND (reference sequence). The CDR3 coding sequence is TGTGCCAGTAGCCGGACAGTTTCGGTAGATACGCAGTATTTT. It translates to CASSRTVSVDTQYF.

This chain links TRBV2 with TRBJ1-1; unclear D gene. The V gene lost 5 bases and the J gene lost 7 bases, with 8 bases spanning the gap. CDR1 is SNHLY and CDR2 is FYNNEI in the germline V gene. The CDR3 has 11 residues. The CDR3 here is CASSIGGEAFF. CDR3 coding DNA: TGTGCCAGCAGTATTGGCGGTGAAGCTTTCTTT.

J is TRBJ2-2 and V is TRBV5-5, with D perhaps being TRBD1 or TRBD2 (5 bases each). CDR1 and CDR2 (germline): SGHKS, YYEKEE (reference sequence). The CDR3 totals 16 residues. V lost 4 bases and J 0 bases, leaving 13 bases between the germline ends. The CDR3 region has the DNA TGTGCCAGCAGCCCCCAGAGGGGAGCGAACACCGGGGAGCTGTTTTTT. It translates to CASSPQRGANTGELFF.

The chain joins TRBV7-2 to TRBJ2-7; D is perhaps TRBD1 or TRBD2 (5 bases each). V lost 5 bases to trimming and J lost 3 bases, with 17 bases between them. CDR1 and CDR2 from the germline V gene are SGHTA and FQGNSA. This CDR3 has 15 amino acids. The CDR3 sequence is CASSLTGTGNYEQYF. The DNA of the CDR3 is TGTGCCAGCAGCCTAACCGGGACGGGAAACTACGAGCAGTACTTC.

This clone was observed a single time. V and J are TRBV5-4 and TRBJ2-5; a possible D gene is TRBD2 (5 bases). V dropped 3 bases and J dropped 1 base, with 10 bases sitting between them. The germline V gene has CDR1 SGHNT and CDR2 YYREEE (reference sequence). The CDR3 loop spans 14 amino acids. CDR3 amino acids: CASSSGLIQETQYF. As DNA, the CDR3 is TGTGCCAGCAGCTCCGGACTTATCCAAGAGACCCAGTACTTC.

The gene calls are TRBV10-3 and TRBJ1-1; TRBD1 might be the D (5 bases). Per the germline V gene, CDR1 is ENHRY and CDR2 is SYGVKD. The CDR3 runs to 17 residues. V was clipped by 8 bases and J by 3 bases, with 25 bases between them. The CDR3, as DNA: TGTGCCATCCTTAATTTAACAGGAGTGGTCGGGGACACTGAAGCTTTCTTT. This codes for CAILNLTGVVGDTEAFF.

V and J are TRBV19 and TRBJ2-6, with TRBD1 identical over 11 bases. With V trimmed by 5 bases and J by 3 bases, 6 bases remained unmatched. Germline values: CDR1 LNHDA, CDR2 SQIVND (reference sequence). The CDR3 loop spans 17 amino acids. The CDR3 region has the DNA TGTGCCAGTAGTGCCGGACAGGGGGCTGATGGGGCCAACGTCCTGACTTTC. It codes for CASSAGQGADGANVLTF.

In this sample, this clone turned up once. V usage is TRBV5-6 and J usage is TRBJ1-2; D might be TRBD1 (6 bases). V was cut by 4 bases and J by 4 bases, with 14 bases left in between. The CDR3 sequence is 14 residues long. Germline lookup yields CDR1 SGHDT and CDR2 YYEEEE. CDR3 loop: CASSPTGASYGYTF. CDR3 in DNA: TGTGCCAGCAGCCCCACGGGGGCTAGCTATGGCTACACCTTC.

The chain uses TRBV11-2 and TRBJ1-1; D ambiguous. Trimming removed 2 bases at V and 2 bases at J, with 9 bases between. CDR1 is SGHAT, CDR2 FQNNGV, per germline. This CDR3 contains 14 residues. CDR3 region: CASSLPGLNTEAFF. CDR3 DNA sequence: TGTGCCAGCAGCTTACCAGGCTTAAACACTGAAGCTTTCTTT.

The chain uses TRBV18 and TRBJ2-2; perhaps TRBD1 as D (5 bases). CDR1 KGHSH and CDR2 LQKENI come from the germline V gene. This CDR3 spans 15 amino acids. The V and J ends lost 4 bases and 3 bases respectively, with 12 bases between them. CDR3 DNA sequence: TGTGCCAGCTCACATGCGACAGAAGACACCGGGGAGCTGTTTTTT. Its translation is CASSHATEDTGELFF.

The rearrangement uses TRBV5-1 and TRBJ1-1, with no clear D. Trimming shortened V by 2 bases and J by 1 base, and 9 bases separated the two germline ends. The CDR3 spans 14 residues. Per germline, CDR1 SGHRS and CDR2 YFSETQ. The CDR3 DNA sequence: TGCGCCAGCAGCTTAGACCTTGGGAACACTGAAGCTTTCTTT. It encodes CASSLDLGNTEAFF.

CDR3 DNA sequence: TGTGCCAGCAGCTTATGGTCAGACCCCGAGCAGTACTTC. Protein sequence: CASSLWSDPEQYF. The V and J genes are TRBV7-9 and TRBJ2-7; no clear D gene. In germline, CDR1 is SEHNR, CDR2 FQNEAQ (reference sequence). V was shortened by 2 bases and J by 6 bases, with 11 bases between the two germline ends. The CDR3 length is 13 residues.

The chain is built from TRBV6-6 and TRBJ1-1; 11 positions agree with TRBD1. The germline gives CDR1 MNHNY, CDR2 SVGAGI (reference sequence). The CDR3 consists of 15 residues. The V and J ends lost 4 bases and 4 bases, in that order; junction bases with no gene match: 5. Here the CDR3 reads CASSSGTGGSTEAFF. In nucleotides, the CDR3 is TGTGCCAGCAGTTCCGGGACAGGGGGAAGCACTGAAGCTTTCTTT.

As DNA, the CDR3 is TGTGCCAGCAGTTTAGTCCGACAGTACGAGCAGTACTTC. Its translation: CASSLVRQYEQYF. V usage is TRBV27 and J usage is TRBJ2-7, with D possibly TRBD1 on 5 matching bases. This CDR3 is 13 amino acids long. The germline CDR1 and CDR2 sequences are MNHEY and SMNVEV (reference sequence). V lost 2 bases and J lost 4, with 9 bases in between.

The rearrangement links TRBV7-8 to TRBJ1-6; D ambiguous. There are 16 residues in the CDR3. The V end lost 5 bases, the J end lost 0 bases, and 11 bases lay between the germline ends. The germline V gene has CDR1 SGHVS and CDR2 FQNEAQ. The CDR3 bases are TGTGCCAGCAGCCTTATGTCTAGCTCCTATAATTCACCCCTCCACTTT. This gives the protein CASSLMSSSYNSPLHF.

The genes are TRBV4-3 and TRBJ2-3, with D maybe TRBD1 (6 bases). Germline V gene lookup returns CDR1 LGHNA and CDR2 YSLEER. The V end was cut by 0 bases, the J end by 4 bases, with 14 bases between. The CDR3 sequence is 16 residues long. In DNA, the CDR3 is TGCGCCAGCAGCCAAGATTTAGGGGGAAAGGCAGATACGCAGTATTTT. Translating gives CASSQDLGGKADTQYF.

Turning to this clone: The sample contains more than one DNA sequence encoding this CDR3. This sequence joins TRBV18 and TRBJ1-1; maybe TRBD1 (5 bases). Germline V gene sequence: CDR1 KGHSH, CDR2 LQKENI. This CDR3 has 13 amino acids. Trimming removed 3 bases at V and 1 base at J, with 6 bases between. DNA for the CDR3: TGTGCCAGCTCACCGGGGGGGAACACTGAAGCTTTCTTT. Its translation is CASSPGGNTEAFF.

This chain connects TRBV15 to TRBJ2-1; tentatively, D is TRBD2 (6 bases). This CDR3 spans 14 amino acids. CDR1 is LNHNV, CDR2 YYDKDF, per germline (reference sequence). V lost 4 bases, J lost 7 bases, and 14 bases lay in between. The CDR3 spells CATSNSGGRNEQFF. The CDR3 region has the DNA TGTGCCACCAGCAACTCCGGAGGGCGGAATGAGCAGTTCTTC.

The CDR3 region is CASSQEPDIYGYTF. CDR3 DNA: TGTGCCAGCAGCCAAGAACCCGATATCTATGGCTACACCTTC. The J gene is TRBJ1-2, the V gene TRBV3-1 (or the pseudogene TRBV3-2); D remains ambiguous. The CDR3 length is 14 residues. The germline V gene has CDR1 LGHDT and CDR2 YNNKEL (reference sequence). V lost 0 bases and J 4 bases, leaving 9 bases between the germline ends.

This chain joins TRBV7-9 and TRBJ1-5; D possibly corresponds to TRBD1 (6 bases). Germline CDR1 is SEHNR and CDR2 is FQNEAQ (reference sequence). V gave up 1 base and J gave up 4 bases, with 8 bases separating them. The CDR3 loop spans 14 amino acids. CDR3 residues: CASSLGGTNQPQHF. The CDR3 DNA reads as TGTGCCAGCAGCTTAGGTGGGACAAATCAGCCCCAGCATTTT.

The V and J genes are TRBV29-1 and TRBJ1-3; 9 bases line up with TRBD1. The ends lost 4 bases at V and 9 bases at J; junction bases unmatched: 16. Looked up from germline, CDR1 is SQVTM and CDR2 is ANQGSEA. The CDR3 covers 16 residues. CDR3 protein: CSVGTGQGYQIGTIYF. In nucleotides, the CDR3 is TGCAGCGTTGGGACGGGACAGGGCTACCAAATCGGCACCATATATTTT.

This sequence joins TRBV5-1 and TRBJ1-1; D might be TRBD1 (6 bases). Trimming took 2 bases from V and 1 from J, leaving 12 bases between them. This CDR3 contains 15 residues. The germline CDR1 and CDR2 sequences are SGHRS and YFSETQ. For the CDR3, the DNA is TGCGCCAGCAGCTTTGGGCCGGGACAGAACACTGAAGCTTTCTTT. It codes for CASSFGPGQNTEAFF.

The chain joins TRBV18 to TRBJ1-2, with D perhaps matching TRBD1 (5 bases). The CDR3 totals 15 residues. Germline V lookup: CDR1 KGHSH, CDR2 LQKENI. The V end was cut by 4 bases, the J end by 13 bases, with 25 bases between. The CDR3 DNA is TGTGCCAGCTCACAAGGGACCGGGTTCGAACTATGGCTCACCTTC. It codes for CASSQGTGFELWLTF.